This T cell receptor beta chain comes out of a study of blood T cell repertoires in COVID-19. TCRdb keeps only in-frame clones here, not all; method: immunoSEQ multiplex PCR. The data contain approximately 460,000 clones, about 88% of them singletons. Germline-derived CDR1 and CDR2 are LNHDA and SQIVND (reference sequence). The CDR3 is 12 amino acids. Trimming shortened V by 5 bases and J by 6 bases, and 8 bases separated the two germline ends. The source material was peripheral blood. The origin of this receptor is a man between 18 and 35 years old with COVID-19, enrolled during active disease. This chain links TRBV19 with TRBJ2-1; a possible D gene is TRBD2 (5 bases). CDR3 protein: CASSERGNEQFF. The CDR3 DNA sequence: TGTGCCAGTAGTGAACGGGGCAATGAGCAGTTCTTC.